These T cell receptor beta chains were read from a single sample in a study of regulatory T cells in long-lasting Graves disease. TCRdb re-analysed the multiplex PCR reads in MiXCR, keeping a single row per CDR3 protein. The repertoire has 700,000 or so distinct CDR3 sequences, 30% of them found once; the top ten carry 42%. This material consisted of peripheral blood mononuclear cells (PBMCs), taken when the disease was refractory, from a patient treated with antithyroid drugs. These receptor sequences come from a female donor with Graves disease. The CDR3 runs from the conserved cysteine through the conserved F or W. Fields, in order: V gene, J gene, CDR3 protein.

>TRBV11-2|TRBJ1-5
CASSTGSPLNQPQHF
>TRBV6-5|TRBJ1-5
CASSYSENQPQHF
>TRBV10-1|TRBJ2-7
CASSELKGEGTESEQYF
>TRBV5-1|TRBJ2-7
CASSKGAEAYEQYF
>TRBV4-1|TRBJ1-2
CASSQRTGTNYGYTF
>TRBV7-9|TRBJ1-1
CASSPGQGGMNTEAFF
>TRBV5-6|TRBJ2-2
CASSLSQGPGELFF
>TRBV12-3/TRBV12-4|TRBJ2-7
CASSRSGRKYEQYF
>TRBV6-1|TRBJ1-1
CASRGVISENTEAFF
>TRBV20-1|TRBJ2-7
CSASYGRDDEQYF
>TRBV11-2|TRBJ1-5
CASSLEGGKNQPQHF
>TRBV6-1|TRBJ2-2
CASSALPSGELFF
>TRBV12-3/TRBV12-4|TRBJ1-4
CASSFRGISEKLFF
>TRBV12-3/TRBV12-4|TRBJ2-2
CASSFRGRGELFF
>TRBV30|TRBJ1-4
CAWSRRATNEKLFF
>TRBV19|TRBJ1-2
CASSVRQGVGYTF
>TRBV6-1|TRBJ1-2
CASSEKREGHGYTF
>TRBV12-3/TRBV12-4|TRBJ2-7
CASSLLRAGGSYEQYF
>TRBV20-1|TRBJ1-2
CSAGFTGDYGYTF
>TRBV5-1|TRBJ1-6
CASSRSTGQNSPLHF
>TRBV24-1|TRBJ1-5
CATSDTGASQPQHF
>TRBV27|TRBJ1-2
CASSSSGTPLDGYTF
>TRBV6-9|TRBJ1-2
CASSYVGSDGYGYTF
>TRBV11-2|TRBJ2-7
CASSPGTGGRSALTFYGQYF
>TRBV12-3/TRBV12-4|TRBJ2-1
CASSFSLNNEQFF
>TRBV9|TRBJ1-5
CASSVGQINQPQHF
>TRBV25-1|TRBJ1-2
CASRDRVHGYTF
>TRBV30|TRBJ1-1
CAWGTGHTEAFF
>TRBV5-1|TRBJ2-7
CASSLEVGRIGLYEQYF
>TRBV12-3/TRBV12-4|TRBJ1-6
CASSLTGLGNSPLHF